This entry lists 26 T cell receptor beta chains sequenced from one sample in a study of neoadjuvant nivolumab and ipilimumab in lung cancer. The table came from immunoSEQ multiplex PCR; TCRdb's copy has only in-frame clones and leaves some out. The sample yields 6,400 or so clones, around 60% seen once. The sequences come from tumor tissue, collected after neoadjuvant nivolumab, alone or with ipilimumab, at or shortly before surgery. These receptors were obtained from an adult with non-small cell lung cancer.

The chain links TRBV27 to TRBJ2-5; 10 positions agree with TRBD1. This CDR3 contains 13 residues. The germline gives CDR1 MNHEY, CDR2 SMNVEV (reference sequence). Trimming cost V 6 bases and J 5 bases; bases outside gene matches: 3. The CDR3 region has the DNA TGTGCCAGCAGCCGGGACAGGGGCGAGACCCAGTACTTC. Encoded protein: CASSRDRGETQYF.

The CDR3 sequence: CASSVGPSGNTIYF. CDR3 DNA sequence: TGCGCCAGCAGCGTAGGGCCCTCTGGAAACACCATATATTTT. The chain employs TRBV5-1 and TRBJ1-3; D is unclear. Trimming left V 4 bases short and J 0 bases short, with 8 bases between. The germline gives CDR1 SGHRS, CDR2 YFSETQ. This CDR3 is 14 amino acids long.

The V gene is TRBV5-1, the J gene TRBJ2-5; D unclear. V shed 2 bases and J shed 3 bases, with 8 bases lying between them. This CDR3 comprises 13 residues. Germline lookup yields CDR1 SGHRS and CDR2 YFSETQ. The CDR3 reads CASSLDQKETQYF. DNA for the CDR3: TGCGCCAGCAGCTTAGACCAAAAAGAGACCCAGTACTTC.

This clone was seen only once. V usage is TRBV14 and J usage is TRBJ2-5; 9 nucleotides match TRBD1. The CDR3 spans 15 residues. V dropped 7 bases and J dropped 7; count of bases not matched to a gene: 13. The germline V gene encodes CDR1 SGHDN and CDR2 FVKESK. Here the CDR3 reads CASNSGTGLGGTQYF. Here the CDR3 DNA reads TGTGCCAGCAACTCCGGGACAGGGCTGGGCGGGACCCAGTACTTC.

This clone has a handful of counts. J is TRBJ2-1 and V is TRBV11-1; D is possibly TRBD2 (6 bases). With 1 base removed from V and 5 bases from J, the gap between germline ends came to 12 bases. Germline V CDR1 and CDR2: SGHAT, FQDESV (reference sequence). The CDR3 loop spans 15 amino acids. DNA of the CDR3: TGTGCCAGCAGCTTAGGCGGGACCACCGACAATGAGCAGTTCTTC. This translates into CASSLGGTTDNEQFF.

For the CDR3, the DNA is TGTGCCAGCAGCCAAGATCCGGGTTCCTATGGCTACACCTTC. Its translation is CASSQDPGSYGYTF. V gene TRBV14 combines with J gene TRBJ1-2; no clear D. The V end lost 0 bases, the J end lost 4 bases, and 9 bases lay between the germline ends. The CDR3 sequence is 14 residues long. Germline V CDR1 and CDR2: SGHDN, FVKESK.

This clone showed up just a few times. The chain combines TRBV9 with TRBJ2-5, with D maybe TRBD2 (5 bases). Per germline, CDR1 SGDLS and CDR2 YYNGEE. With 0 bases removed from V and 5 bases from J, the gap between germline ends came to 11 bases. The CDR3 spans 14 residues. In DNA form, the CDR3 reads TGTGCCAGCAGCGTAGTGGGAGATAGGGAGACCCAGTACTTC. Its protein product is CASSVVGDRETQYF.

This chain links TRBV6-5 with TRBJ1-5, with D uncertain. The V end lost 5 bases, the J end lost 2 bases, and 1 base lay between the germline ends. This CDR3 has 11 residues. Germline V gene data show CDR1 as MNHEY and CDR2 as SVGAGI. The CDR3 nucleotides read TGTGCCAGCAGTGGCAATCAGCCCCAGCATTTT. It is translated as CASSGNQPQHF.

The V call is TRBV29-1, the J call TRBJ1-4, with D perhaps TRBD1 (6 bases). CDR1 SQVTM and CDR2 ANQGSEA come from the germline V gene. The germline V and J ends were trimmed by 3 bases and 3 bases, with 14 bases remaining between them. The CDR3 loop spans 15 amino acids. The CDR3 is CSVESAGAANEKLFF. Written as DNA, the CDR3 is TGCAGCGTTGAGAGCGCAGGGGCGGCTAATGAAAAACTGTTTTTT.

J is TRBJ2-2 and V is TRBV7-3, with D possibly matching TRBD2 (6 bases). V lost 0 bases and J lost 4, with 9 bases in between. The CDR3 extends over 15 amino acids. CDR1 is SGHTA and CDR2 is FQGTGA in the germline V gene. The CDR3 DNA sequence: TGTGCCAGCAGCTTAACCGGGGGAGCCACCGGGGAGCTGTTTTTT. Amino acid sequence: CASSLTGGATGELFF.

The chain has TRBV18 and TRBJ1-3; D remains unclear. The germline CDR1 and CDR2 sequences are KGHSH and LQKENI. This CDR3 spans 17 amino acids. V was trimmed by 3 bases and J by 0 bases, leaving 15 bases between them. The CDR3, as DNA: TGTGCCAGCTCACCCATGGTATTCGTTTCCTCTGGAAACACCATATATTTT. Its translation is CASSPMVFVSSGNTIYF. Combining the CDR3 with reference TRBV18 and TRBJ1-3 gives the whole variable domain NAGVMQNPRHLVRRRGQEARLRCSPMKGHSHVYWYRQLPEEGLKFMVYLQKENIIDESGMPKERFSAEFPKEGPSILRIQQVVRGDSAAYFCASSPMVFVSSGNTIYFGEGSWLTVV.

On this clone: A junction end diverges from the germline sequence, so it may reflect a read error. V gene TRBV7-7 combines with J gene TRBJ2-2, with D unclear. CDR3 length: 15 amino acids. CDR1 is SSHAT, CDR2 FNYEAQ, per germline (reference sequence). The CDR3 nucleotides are TGTGCTAGCAGCGAAGGGCAGAAGAACACCGGGGAGCTGTTTTTT. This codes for CASSEGQKNTGELFF.

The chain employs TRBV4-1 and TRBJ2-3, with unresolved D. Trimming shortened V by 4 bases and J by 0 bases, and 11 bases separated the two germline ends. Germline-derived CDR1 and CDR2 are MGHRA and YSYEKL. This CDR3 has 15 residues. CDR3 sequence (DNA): TGCGCCAGCAGCCCAAACGGGCAGAGCACAGATACGCAGTATTTT. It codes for CASSPNGQSTDTQYF.

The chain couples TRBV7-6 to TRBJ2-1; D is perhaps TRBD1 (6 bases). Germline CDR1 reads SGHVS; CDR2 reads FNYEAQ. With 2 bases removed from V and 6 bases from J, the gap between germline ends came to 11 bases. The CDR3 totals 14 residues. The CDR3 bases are TGTGCCAGCAGCTTATTCATAGGGGGCAATGAGCAGTTCTTC. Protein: CASSLFIGGNEQFF.

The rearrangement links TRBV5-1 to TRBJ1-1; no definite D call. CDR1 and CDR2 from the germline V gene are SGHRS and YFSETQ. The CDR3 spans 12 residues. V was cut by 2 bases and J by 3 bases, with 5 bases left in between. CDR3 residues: CASSLLDTEAFF. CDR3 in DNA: TGCGCCAGCAGCTTACTAGACACTGAAGCTTTCTTT.

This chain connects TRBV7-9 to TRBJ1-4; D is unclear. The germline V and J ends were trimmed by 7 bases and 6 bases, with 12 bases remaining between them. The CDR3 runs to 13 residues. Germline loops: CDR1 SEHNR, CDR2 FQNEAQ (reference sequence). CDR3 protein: CASTRGSDEKLFF. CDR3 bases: TGTGCCAGCACCCGGGGAAGTGATGAAAAACTGTTTTTT. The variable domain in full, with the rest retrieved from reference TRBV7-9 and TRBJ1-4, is DTGVSQNPRHKITKRGQNVTFRCDPISEHNRLYWYRQTLGQGPEFLTYFQNEAQLEKSRLLSDRFSAERPKGSFSTLEIQRTEQGDSAMYLCASTRGSDEKLFFGSGTQLSVL.

The CDR3 region is CASSPFGDQGTGELFF. DNA for the CDR3: TGTGCCAGCAGCCCCTTTGGTGATCAGGGGACCGGGGAGCTGTTTTTT. This chain uses TRBV9 with TRBJ2-2; tentative D call: TRBD1 (6 bases). CDR3 size: 16 residues. The V and J ends lost 4 bases and 5 bases respectively, with 18 bases between them. Germline V CDR1 and CDR2: SGDLS, YYNGEE.

CDR3 sequence (DNA): TGTGCCAGCCGGGACAGGGAAGGCAATGAGCAGTTCTTC. Encoded protein: CASRDREGNEQFF. This chain connects TRBV11-3 to TRBJ2-1, with 9 bases matching TRBD1. The germline V gene has CDR1 SGHNT and CDR2 YENEEA. J gave up 6 bases and V 8 bases, and 5 bases lay outside the gene matches. The CDR3 length is 13 residues.

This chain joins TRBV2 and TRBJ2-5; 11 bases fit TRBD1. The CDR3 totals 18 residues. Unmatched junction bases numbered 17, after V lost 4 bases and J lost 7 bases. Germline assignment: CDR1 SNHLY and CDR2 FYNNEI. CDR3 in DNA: TGTGCCAGCAGTGCGGGGACAGGGGGTTTCGGTCCGTCGTGGACCCAGTACTTC. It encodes CASSAGTGGFGPSWTQYF.

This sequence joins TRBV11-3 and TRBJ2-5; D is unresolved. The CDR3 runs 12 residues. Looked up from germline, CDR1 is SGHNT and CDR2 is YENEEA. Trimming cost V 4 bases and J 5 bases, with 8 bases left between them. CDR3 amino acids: CASSSRQETQYF. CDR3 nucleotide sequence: TGTGCCAGCAGCTCGCGGCAGGAGACCCAGTACTTC.

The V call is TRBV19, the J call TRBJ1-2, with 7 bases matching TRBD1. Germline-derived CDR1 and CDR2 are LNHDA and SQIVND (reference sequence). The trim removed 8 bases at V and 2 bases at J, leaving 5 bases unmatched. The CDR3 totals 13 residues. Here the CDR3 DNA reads TGTGCCAGTGGACACAGGGGAAACTATGGCTACACCTTC. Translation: CASGHRGNYGYTF.

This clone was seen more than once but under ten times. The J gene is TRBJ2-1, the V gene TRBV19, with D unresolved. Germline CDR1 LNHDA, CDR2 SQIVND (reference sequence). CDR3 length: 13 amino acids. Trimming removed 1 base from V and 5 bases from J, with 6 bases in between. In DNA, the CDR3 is TGTGCCAGTAGTATAGGTCTTGACAATGAGCAGTTCTTC. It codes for CASSIGLDNEQFF.

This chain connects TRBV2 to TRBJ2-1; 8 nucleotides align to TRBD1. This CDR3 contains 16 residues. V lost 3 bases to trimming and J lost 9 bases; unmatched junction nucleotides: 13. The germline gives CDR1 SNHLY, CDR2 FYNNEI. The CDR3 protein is CASSDSPDRVIGEQFF. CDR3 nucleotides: TGTGCCAGCAGTGATTCTCCGGACAGGGTAATTGGTGAGCAGTTCTTC.

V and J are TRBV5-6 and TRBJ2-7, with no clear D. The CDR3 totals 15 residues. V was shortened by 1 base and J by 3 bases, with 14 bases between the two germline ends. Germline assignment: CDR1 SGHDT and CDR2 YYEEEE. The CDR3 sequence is CASSLLARTHYEQYF. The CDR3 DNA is TGTGCCAGCAGCTTGTTAGCTCGCACGCACTACGAGCAGTACTTC.

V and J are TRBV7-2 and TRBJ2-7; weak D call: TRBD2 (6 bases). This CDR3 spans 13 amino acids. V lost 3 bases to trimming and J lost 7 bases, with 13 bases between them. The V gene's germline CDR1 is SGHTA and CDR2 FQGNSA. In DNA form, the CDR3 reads TGTGCCAGCAGCTTCGTGGAGGGCCAAGAGCAGTACTTC. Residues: CASSFVEGQEQYF.

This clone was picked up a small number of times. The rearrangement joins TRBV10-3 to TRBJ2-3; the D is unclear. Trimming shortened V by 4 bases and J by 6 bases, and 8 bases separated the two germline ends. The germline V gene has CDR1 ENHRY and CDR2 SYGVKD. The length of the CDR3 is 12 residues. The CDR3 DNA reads TGTGCCATCAGTGGGGTGGACGATACGCAGTATTTT. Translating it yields CAISGVDDTQYF.